This record looks at one T cell receptor beta chain sequence and its context. These data originate in a study of shared clonotypes between healthy human individuals. Overall study context: CD4 naive and CD4 memory each took three plates per donor, while CD8 naive took two and CD8 memory one.

Germline values: CDR1 GTSNPN, CDR2 SVGIG (reference sequence). The germline V and J ends were trimmed by 3 bases and 1 base, with 16 bases remaining between them. The CDR3 runs 15 residues. Several immunoSEQ plates held equal portions of the genomic DNA taken from each subset. Libraries were prepared by immunoSEQ multiplex PCR; TCRdb keeps only in-frame clonotypes and omits some of them. The sample lists about 2.2 million clones; 85% to 95% were seen once. CD8 cells regarded as naive lacked CD45RO, were positively chosen for CCR7, and omitted terminally differentiated effector memory CD45RA+ cells. V and J are TRBV30 and TRBJ2-7, with D possibly being TRBD2 (5 bases). Sequenced input: naive CD8+ T cells from PBMCs. The receptor was derived from a man aged 18 to 29 in good health. Some clones in this sample may be carry-over from other donors' samples. The CDR3 loop reads CAWSPGPSGSYEQYF. The CDR3 region has the DNA TGTGCCTGGAGCCCCGGACCCTCGGGATCCTACGAGCAGTACTTC.